This TCR beta chain was sequenced for a study of T cell responses to AZD1222 COVID-19 vaccine. Broader study findings: Among spike-specific TCRs, nearly half reportedly target unmutated variant regions. Most donors were white British, females outnumbered males, and clonal diversity was possibly underestimated. Spike-specific TCR breadth and depth grew following two AZD1222 doses.

V was cut by 1 base and J by 8 bases, with 14 bases left in between. The CDR3 has 14 residues. Germline CDR1 and CDR2: MNHEY and SMNVEV (reference sequence). Notes on this clone: Its antigen is as yet unknown.

Measured with immunoSEQ multiplex PCR; TCRdb has only the in-frame clones, and not every one. The sample lists fewer than 90,000 clones; about 93% were seen once. Pooling of second doses given at about 4 or about 12 weeks was done. The sequencing here drew on peripheral blood, taken 28 days after the second AZD1222 dose. This sequence joins TRBV27 and TRBJ1-2; TRBD1 is a possible D gene (6 bases). The origin of this receptor is an adult who received the AZD1222 COVID-19 vaccine. The CDR3 region is CASSLWQGRGGYTF. CDR3 in DNA: TGTGCCAGCAGTTTATGGCAGGGGCGAGGGGGCTACACCTTC.